This T cell receptor beta chain was obtained from a study of OX40 agonist ivuxolimab in advanced cancers. In germline, CDR1 is MDHEN, CDR2 SYDVKM. The length of the CDR3 is 16 residues. V lost 4 bases, J lost 7 bases, and 13 bases stayed unmatched. As to this clone: Antigen: not known.

The cohort excluded patients with autoimmune disease history or systemic immunosuppression. The study's findings and limits: On average, CD8+ T cells had more expanded clones than CD4+.

Using immunoSEQ multiplex PCR, the repertoire was profiled, and TCRdb retains in-frame clones only, with some absent. The sample yields tens of thousands of clones, around 84% seen once. The sequence came from an adult with an advanced solid tumor such as melanoma, head and neck, liver or kidney cancer. This specimen consisted of CD4+ or CD8+ T cells sorted from blood, obtained in a trial of the OX40 agonist ivuxolimab. J is TRBJ2-1 and V is TRBV28, with 7 bases fitting TRBD1. CDR3 sequence: CASSSPSTGLSNEQFF. CDR3 nucleotide sequence: TGTGCCAGCAGTTCCCCCTCGACAGGGTTGAGTAATGAGCAGTTCTTC.